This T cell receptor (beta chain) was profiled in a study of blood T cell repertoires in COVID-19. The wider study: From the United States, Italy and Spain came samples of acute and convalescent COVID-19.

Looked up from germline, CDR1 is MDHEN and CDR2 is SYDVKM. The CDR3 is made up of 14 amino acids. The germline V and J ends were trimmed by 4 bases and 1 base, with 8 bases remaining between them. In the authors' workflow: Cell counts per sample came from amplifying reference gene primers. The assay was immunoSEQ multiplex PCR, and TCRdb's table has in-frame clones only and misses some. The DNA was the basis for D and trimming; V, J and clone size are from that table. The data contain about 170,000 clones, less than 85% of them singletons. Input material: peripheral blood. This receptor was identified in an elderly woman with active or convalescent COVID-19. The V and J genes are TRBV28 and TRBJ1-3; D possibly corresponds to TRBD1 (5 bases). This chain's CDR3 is CASSSQGSGNTIYF. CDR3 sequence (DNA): TGTGCCAGCAGTTCGCAGGGATCTGGAAACACCATATATTTT.